This T cell receptor beta chain is from a study of OX40 agonist ivuxolimab in advanced cancers. Across the whole study: Intravenous ivuxolimab at 0.01 to 10 mg/kg was given to patients every 2 weeks.

The assay was immunoSEQ multiplex PCR, and TCRdb's table has in-frame clones only and misses some. Here the sample spans about 7,800 clones, around 73% being singletons. The CDR3 totals 14 residues. Trimming left V 6 bases short and J 2 bases short, with 11 bases between. From germline, CDR1 is MGHDK and CDR2 SYGVNS. The V call is TRBV25-1, the J call TRBJ2-1; D perhaps matches TRBD1 (5 bases). The material was CD4+ or CD8+ T cells sorted from blood, obtained in a trial of the OX40 agonist ivuxolimab. This receptor was obtained from an adult with an advanced solid tumor such as melanoma, head and neck, liver or kidney cancer. The CDR3 DNA reads TGTGCCAGCAGGGGGCTATCTCCCTACAATGAGCAGTTCTTC. Its translation is CASRGLSPYNEQFF.